A single sample gave rise to the 14 T cell receptor beta chains below, sequenced in a study of Ad26.COV2.S vaccination and SARS-CoV-2 variants. Clones were read by immunoSEQ multiplex PCR, and TCRdb kept only the in-frame ones, dropping some. The data contain roughly 320,000 clones, 70% to 90% of them singletons. Treatment: roughly 20 received Ad26.COV2.S at low or high dose, single or two shots; 5 received placebo; per-sample allocation not given. The samples date from day 63 after the first vaccine or placebo injection. The source was peripheral blood, collected in a trial of Ad26.COV2.S vaccine versus placebo. The receptor set was obtained from a person aged 18-60 years who received the Ad26.COV2.S COVID-19 vaccine or a placebo.

This sequence joins TRBV7-9 and TRBJ1-2; the D is unclear. Trimming took 3 bases from V and 8 from J, leaving 16 bases between them. CDR1 is SEHNR, CDR2 FQNEAQ, per germline (reference sequence). The CDR3 length is 14 residues. CDR3 coding DNA: TGTGCCAGCAGCTTCCAAATACAAGGAGACGGCTACACCTTC. Its protein product is CASSFQIQGDGYTF.

V gene TRBV5-1 combines with J gene TRBJ2-5; possibly TRBD1 for D (7 bases). The CDR3 covers 15 residues. CDR1 is SGHRS, CDR2 YFSETQ, per germline. V lost 4 bases, J lost 5 bases, and 18 bases lay in between. CDR3 sequence: CASSTGTPRGETQYF. Written as DNA, the CDR3 is TGCGCCAGCAGCACGGGGACTCCCAGGGGGGAGACCCAGTACTTC.

The V call is TRBV15, the J call TRBJ2-5; 7 nucleotides match TRBD2. V lost 1 base and J lost 2; bases outside the gene matches: 4. Germline-derived CDR1 and CDR2 are LNHNV and YYDKDF (reference sequence). The CDR3 is 15 residues long. CDR3: CATSRGGGGQETQYF. CDR3 coding DNA: TGTGCCACCAGCAGAGGCGGCGGGGGTCAAGAGACCCAGTACTTC.

The CDR3 nucleotides are TGTGCCAGCAGCCCAGGGGGCTTTGGTGGCTACACCTTC. It is translated as CASSPGGFGGYTF. J is TRBJ1-2 and V is TRBV7-9; 8 bases match TRBD1. Germline V gives CDR1 SEHNR, CDR2 FQNEAQ (reference sequence). V dropped 5 bases and J dropped 7; count of bases not matched to a gene: 6. The CDR3 is 13 amino acids.

This rearrangement joins TRBV2 to TRBJ1-5; no clear D gene. CDR3 length equals 13 residues. CDR1 and CDR2 from the germline V gene are SNHLY and FYNNEI. The germline V and J ends were trimmed by 2 bases and 5 bases, with 7 bases remaining between them. The CDR3 reads CASSEYSYQPQHF. CDR3 sequence (DNA): TGTGCCAGCAGTGAATACTCCTATCAGCCCCAGCATTTT.

The chain uses TRBV28 and TRBJ1-2; D is possibly TRBD1 (6 bases). The CDR3 is made up of 14 amino acids. Germline-derived CDR1 and CDR2 are MDHEN and SYDVKM. Trimming took off 5 bases at V and 2 bases at J, with 12 bases between the two ends. The CDR3 nucleotides read TGTGCCAGCAGTATAGCGGGACAAAACTATGGCTACACCTTC. This gives the protein CASSIAGQNYGYTF.

This clone showed up just a few times. V usage is TRBV5-8 and J usage is TRBJ1-1, with a possible D match to TRBD1 (5 bases). CDR3 length equals 13 residues. Germline-derived CDR1 and CDR2 are SGHTS and YDEGEE. V shed 10 bases and J shed 3 bases, with 16 bases lying between them. The CDR3: CAGRGQWDTEAFF. As DNA, the CDR3 is TGTGCCGGTCGAGGACAATGGGACACTGAAGCTTTCTTT.

The CDR3 reads CASSFLTGNTGELFF. For the CDR3, the DNA is TGTGCCAGCAGTTTCCTTACAGGAAACACCGGGGAGCTGTTTTTT. The chain joins TRBV5-4 to TRBJ2-2, with D perhaps TRBD1 (5 bases). CDR1 is SGHNT and CDR2 is YYREEE in the germline V gene (reference sequence). Trimming removed 5 bases at V and 2 bases at J, with 13 bases between. The CDR3 loop spans 15 amino acids.

The chain combines TRBV5-4 with TRBJ2-2; D is perhaps TRBD1 or TRBD2 (7 bases each). Germline CDR1 is SGHNT and CDR2 is YYREEE (reference sequence). The length of the CDR3 is 15 residues. The V gene lost 2 bases and the J gene lost 3 bases, with 11 bases spanning the gap. The CDR3 spells CASSFQGGYTGELFF. In DNA, the CDR3 is TGTGCCAGCAGCTTCCAGGGGGGGTACACCGGGGAGCTGTTTTTT.

This clone was recorded once. The chain links TRBV5-8 to TRBJ2-3; TRBD1 aligns across 8 bases. V dropped 1 base and J dropped 6; count of bases not matched to a gene: 10. Germline V gene sequence: CDR1 SGHTS, CDR2 YDEGEE. This CDR3 region has 16 residues. Here the CDR3 reads CASSLFGGQDYDTQYF. The CDR3 region has the DNA TGTGCCAGCAGCTTGTTTGGGGGACAGGATTATGATACGCAGTATTTT.

On this clone: The sample holds other DNA sequences that translate to the same CDR3. The CDR3 loop reads CASSLVGTSSYEQYF. The CDR3 nucleotides read TGCGCCAGCAGCTTGGTGGGGACTAGCTCCTACGAGCAGTACTTC. This chain connects TRBV5-1 to TRBJ2-7; 8 positions agree with TRBD2. The CDR3 length is 15 residues. Germline lookup yields CDR1 SGHRS and CDR2 YFSETQ. V lost 0 bases, J lost 0 bases, and 2 bases stayed unmatched.

The chain links TRBV3-1 (or the pseudogene TRBV3-2) to TRBJ2-7; D perhaps matches TRBD1 (6 bases). Germline lookup yields CDR1 LGHDT and CDR2 YNNKEL (reference sequence). With 0 bases removed from V and 4 bases from J, the gap between germline ends came to 19 bases. The CDR3 spans 17 residues. The DNA of the CDR3 is TGTGCCAGCAGCCAAGATATAAGGGGACAAAAGGTATACGAGCAGTACTTC. Encoded protein: CASSQDIRGQKVYEQYF.

This rearrangement joins TRBV2 to TRBJ2-7, with D unclear. The CDR3 runs to 13 residues. The V gene lost 7 bases and the J gene lost 5 bases, with 15 bases spanning the gap. Looked up from germline, CDR1 is SNHLY and CDR2 is FYNNEI. The CDR3 protein is CASTTGWADEQYF. For the CDR3, the DNA is TGTGCCAGCACCACCGGCTGGGCGGACGAGCAGTACTTC. Based on the CDR3 plus reference TRBV2 and TRBJ2-7, the full variable domain is EPEVTQTPSHQVTQMGQEVILRCVPISNHLYFYWYRQILGQKVEFLVSFYNNEISEKSEIFDDQFSVERPDGSNFTLKIRSTKLEDSAMYFCASTTGWADEQYFGPGTRLTVT.

V and J are TRBV29-1 and TRBJ1-4; D is undetermined. V was shortened by 1 base and J by 8 bases, with 11 bases between the two germline ends. Germline CDR1 reads SQVTM; CDR2 reads ANQGSEA. This CDR3 is 13 amino acids long. This CDR3 is CSVEVSEREKLFF. CDR3 DNA: TGCAGCGTTGAAGTCTCCGAAAGGGAAAAACTGTTTTTT. Together with reference TRBV29-1 and TRBJ1-4, the CDR3 gives the full variable domain: SAVISQKPSRDICQRGTSLTIQCQVDSQVTMMFWYRQQPGQSLTLIATANQGSEATYESGFVIDKFPISRPNLTFSTLTVSNMSPEDSSIYLCSVEVSEREKLFFGSGTQLSVL.